These 21 T cell receptor beta chains originate from one sample sequenced in a study of blood T cell repertoires in COVID-19. Measured with immunoSEQ multiplex PCR; TCRdb has only the in-frame clones, and not every one. The sample consists of some 87,000 clones, around 81% of them appearing once. The sequencing input was peripheral blood. These receptors originate from a man aged 45-65 years who had recovered from COVID-19.

A single count supports this clone. The chain carries TRBV30 and TRBJ2-2; weak D call: TRBD2 (5 bases). The V gene's germline CDR1 is GTSNPN and CDR2 SVGIG (reference sequence). The CDR3 has 13 amino acids. V lost 1 base and J 6 bases, leaving 9 bases between the germline ends. CDR3 DNA sequence: TGTGCCTGGAGTGGAGGGCCCGCCGGGGAGCTGTTTTTT. It translates to CAWSGGPAGELFF. The full variable domain, in which reference TRBV30 and TRBJ2-2 provide the parts outside the CDR3, is SQTIHQWPATLVQPVGSPLSLECTVEGTSNPNLYWYRQAAGRGLQLLFYSVGIGQISSEVPQNLSASRPQDRQFILSSKKLLLSDSGFYLCAWSGGPAGELFFGEGSRLTVL.

V gene TRBV6-5 combines with J gene TRBJ1-1; D is possibly TRBD1 (5 bases). Trimming took 7 bases from V and 3 from J, leaving 15 bases between them. CDR3 length equals 14 residues. Per germline, CDR1 MNHEY and CDR2 SVGAGI. As DNA, the CDR3 is TGTGCCAGCAATGGCCGGGGGGGGGACACTGAAGCTTTCTTT. Encoded protein: CASNGRGGDTEAFF.

The chain carries TRBV24-1 and TRBJ2-3, with 9 bases that match TRBD2. The CDR3 is 15 residues long. Germline CDR1 KGHDR, CDR2 SFDVKD. The J segment lost 3 bases and the V segment lost 3 bases, leaving 3 bases of the junction unmatched. The CDR3 sequence: CATSDRLADTDTQYF. The CDR3 bases are TGTGCCACCAGTGATAGACTAGCGGATACAGATACGCAGTATTTT.

The chain is built from TRBV7-9 and TRBJ2-3, with 8 bases lining up with TRBD2. The CDR3 is made up of 13 amino acids. Germline CDR1 and CDR2: SEHNR and FQNEAQ (reference sequence). CDR3 DNA sequence: TGTGCAGGGGAGACTAGCGGCACAGATACGCAGTATTTT. Its protein product is CAGETSGTDTQYF. Full variable domain (remainder filled in from reference TRBV7-9 and TRBJ2-3): DTGVSQNPRHKITKRGQNVTFRCDPISEHNRLYWYRQTLGQGPEFLTYFQNEAQLEKSRLLSDRFSAERPKGSFSTLEIQRTEQGDSAMYLCAGETSGTDTQYFGPGTRLTVL.

The chain carries TRBV6-5 and TRBJ2-5; D not certain. The CDR3 has 11 amino acids. V lost 6 bases and J lost 5, with 7 bases in between. From germline, CDR1 is MNHEY and CDR2 SVGAGI. The CDR3 reads CASRRSETQYF. The CDR3 DNA reads as TGTGCCAGCAGGAGGTCGGAGACCCAGTACTTC.

The rearrangement links TRBV13 to TRBJ2-7; 11 bases map to TRBD1. CDR3 length: 14 residues. CDR1 and CDR2 (germline): PRHDT, FYEKMQ (reference sequence). Germline trimming cut 3 bases from V and 4 bases from J; bases unmatched to any gene: 2. CDR3 nucleotides: TGTGCCAGCAGCTTGGACAGGGGGCGATACGAGCAGTACTTC. Amino acids: CASSLDRGRYEQYF.

This sequence joins TRBV2 and TRBJ1-1; D unclear. Trimming pared 4 bases from V and 6 bases from J, leaving 12 bases between. The CDR3 totals 13 residues. Looked up from germline, CDR1 is SNHLY and CDR2 is FYNNEI. Here the CDR3 reads CASSVETQAEAFF. The CDR3 bases are TGTGCCAGCAGTGTTGAAACCCAGGCTGAAGCTTTCTTT.

The chain employs TRBV27 and TRBJ2-1; D is perhaps TRBD1 (6 bases). Germline V gene lookup returns CDR1 MNHEY and CDR2 SMNVEV (reference sequence). The ends were cut back, 2 bases at V and 10 bases at J, with 18 bases in the middle. The CDR3 length is 15 residues. For the CDR3, the DNA is TGTGCCAGCAGTTTAAGCGACAGAAGGGGGTTGGAGCAGTTCTTC. This encodes CASSLSDRRGLEQFF.

The J gene is TRBJ2-2, the V gene TRBV6-5, with D unresolved. Germline values: CDR1 MNHEY, CDR2 SVGAGI. This CDR3 is built from 12 residues. Trimming pared 7 bases from V and 5 bases from J, leaving 8 bases between. The CDR3 DNA sequence: TGTGCCAGCAAACAGAGAACCGGGGAGCTGTTTTTT. It yields the protein CASKQRTGELFF.

The gene calls are TRBV5-1 and TRBJ2-1; the D is unclear. The CDR3 has 13 residues. Germline assignment: CDR1 SGHRS and CDR2 YFSETQ. Trimming left V 4 bases short and J 6 bases short, with 11 bases between. The CDR3 sequence is CASSANTPNEQFF. In DNA form, the CDR3 reads TGCGCCAGCAGCGCTAATACGCCCAATGAGCAGTTCTTC.

The rearrangement joins TRBV18 to TRBJ1-1; D call uncertain. V was cut by 0 bases and J by 0 bases, with 14 bases left in between. The CDR3 covers 17 residues. Germline lookup yields CDR1 KGHSH and CDR2 LQKENI. This CDR3 is CASSPPDARVLNTEAFF. CDR3 bases: TGTGCCAGCTCACCACCGGACGCGAGGGTGCTGAACACTGAAGCTTTCTTT.

Only one count was recorded for this clone. V gene TRBV5-4 combines with J gene TRBJ2-7; 10 bases line up with TRBD1. The CDR3 length is 16 residues. In germline, CDR1 is SGHNT, CDR2 YYREEE (reference sequence). The V and J ends lost 4 bases and 2 bases, in that order; junction bases with no gene match: 9. DNA of the CDR3: TGTGCCAGCAGCCGGGGGATGGGACAGGGGCCCTACGAGCAGTACTTC. Its translation: CASSRGMGQGPYEQYF.

The V gene is TRBV2, the J gene TRBJ1-6; D call uncertain. In germline, CDR1 is SNHLY, CDR2 FYNNEI. Trimming stripped 11 bases from V and 7 bases from J, with 15 bases between. CDR3 length: 13 amino acids. The CDR3 sequence is CAATDMRNSPLHF. The CDR3 nucleotides read TGTGCCGCGACCGACATGCGAAATTCACCCCTCCACTTT.

This chain connects TRBV5-1 to TRBJ1-1; 7 bases map to TRBD1. The V gene end was trimmed by 5 bases and the J gene end by 0 bases; junction bases not matched to a gene: 10. The CDR3 spans 16 residues. Germline loops: CDR1 SGHRS, CDR2 YFSETQ. CDR3 DNA: TGCGCCAGCAGTCGGGACAGCCAGAGCATGAACACTGAAGCTTTCTTT. This encodes CASSRDSQSMNTEAFF.

The J gene is TRBJ1-6, the V gene TRBV3-1 (or the pseudogene TRBV3-2); 7 nucleotides match TRBD1. Losses at the gene ends were 0 bases for V and 5 bases for J; bases not matched to a gene: 4. Germline V gives CDR1 LGHDT, CDR2 YNNKEL (reference sequence). This CDR3 spans 16 amino acids. The CDR3 nucleotides are TGTGCCAGCAGCCAAGATAAAGGGACAGATAATTCACCCCTCCACTTT. Translated: CASSQDKGTDNSPLHF.

The chain is built from TRBV7-2 and TRBJ2-5, with 13 positions matching TRBD2. The CDR3 covers 16 residues. Germline CDR1 is SGHTA and CDR2 is FQGNSA. The ends lost 5 bases at V and 2 bases at J; junction bases unmatched: 5. The DNA of the CDR3 is TGTGCCAGCAGCCCCGGGACTAGCGGGACTCAAGAGACCCAGTACTTC. Translation gives CASSPGTSGTQETQYF.

V usage is TRBV10-3 and J usage is TRBJ2-3; 10 bases are shared with TRBD2. This CDR3 region has 17 residues. Trimming removed 4 bases from V and 3 bases from J; junction bases left unmatched: 10. The germline gives CDR1 ENHRY, CDR2 SYGVKD. In DNA, the CDR3 is TGTGCCATCAGTGGTACCCGGACTAGCGGATTAACAGATACGCAGTATTTT. Its translation: CAISGTRTSGLTDTQYF.

This clone is a singleton in its sample. This sequence joins TRBV4-2 and TRBJ2-7; no reliable D call. This CDR3 is built from 15 residues. V was clipped by 0 bases and J by 0 bases, with 9 bases between them. The V gene's germline CDR1 is LGHNA and CDR2 YNFKEQ. The CDR3: CASSQEHDTSYEQYF. The CDR3 bases are TGTGCCAGCAGCCAAGAGCACGACACCTCCTACGAGCAGTACTTC.

The chain carries TRBV14 and TRBJ2-5, with TRBD1 identical over 8 bases. Trimming at V came to 0 bases and at J to 7 bases, leaving 16 bases not matched to a gene. Germline values: CDR1 SGHDN, CDR2 FVKESK. The CDR3 is made up of 18 amino acids. The CDR3 sequence is CASSQEVRDRGVGGTQYF. CDR3 bases: TGTGCCAGCAGCCAAGAAGTACGCGACAGGGGCGTTGGAGGGACCCAGTACTTC.

The chain recombines TRBV7-2 with TRBJ2-2; no firm D call. Germline assignment: CDR1 SGHTA and CDR2 FQGNSA. The germline V and J ends were trimmed by 1 base and 0 bases, with 3 bases remaining between them. The CDR3 is 14 residues long. The CDR3, as DNA: TGTGCCAGCAGCTTAGACTCGAACACCGGGGAGCTGTTTTTT. Translating gives CASSLDSNTGELFF.

The rearrangement uses TRBV11-2 and TRBJ1-1; D ambiguous. Germline values: CDR1 SGHAT, CDR2 FQNNGV. The CDR3 runs 16 residues. Trimming shortened V by 2 bases and J by 3 bases, and 16 bases separated the two germline ends. The CDR3 is CASSLYTNKRYTEAFF. The CDR3 DNA sequence: TGTGCCAGCAGCTTATACACTAACAAGCGGTACACTGAAGCTTTCTTT.